Each of the 32 T cell receptor beta chains below was sequenced from the same sample in a study of T cell changes during pregnancy in multiple sclerosis. This table comes from immunoSEQ multiplex PCR, and its TCRdb copy is limited to in-frame clones, with some not included. Of 69,000 or so clones listed, approximately 92% are singletons. This material consisted of peripheral blood, taken in the third trimester of pregnancy. The source of these receptors is a female donor in good health, enrolled as a control in a pregnancy study.

This chain uses TRBV28 with TRBJ1-2; D possibly corresponds to TRBD1 (6 bases). The CDR3 covers 13 residues. CDR1 and CDR2 (germline): MDHEN, SYDVKM. V was shortened by 5 bases and J by 3 bases, with 10 bases between the two germline ends. The CDR3: CASSPGHHYGYTF. The CDR3 region has the DNA TGTGCCAGCAGTCCGGGACACCACTATGGCTACACCTTC.

The chain couples TRBV5-4 to TRBJ2-1, with D maybe TRBD2 (6 bases). CDR3 length: 13 residues. Germline assignment: CDR1 SGHNT and CDR2 YYREEE (reference sequence). Trimming removed 1 base from V and 7 bases from J, with 9 bases in between. The CDR3 coding sequence is TGTGCCAGCAGCTTGTCTGGGGGGAATGAGCAGTTCTTC. Protein: CASSLSGGNEQFF. The variable domain in full, completed from reference TRBV5-4 and TRBJ2-1, reads ETGVTQSPTHLIKTRGQQVTLRCSSQSGHNTVSWYQQALGQGPQFIFQYYREEENGRGNFPPRFSGLQFPNYSSELNVNALELDDSALYLCASSLSGGNEQFFGPGTRLTVL.

The V call is TRBV6-6, the J call TRBJ2-5; the D gene is possibly TRBD2 (7 bases). CDR3 length: 13 amino acids. V was clipped by 6 bases and J by 2 bases, with 10 bases between them. In germline, CDR1 is MNHNY, CDR2 SVGAGI (reference sequence). The chain's CDR3 is CASRGGGQETQYF. CDR3 coding DNA: TGTGCCAGCAGGGGAGGGGGGCAAGAGACCCAGTACTTC.

The gene calls are TRBV27 and TRBJ2-1; TRBD2 matches at 10 bases. After removal of 10 bases from V and 9 bases from J, the junction contained 12 bases not matched to a gene. Germline CDR1 is MNHEY and CDR2 is SMNVEV (reference sequence). CDR3 length: 14 residues. The CDR3 sequence is CATLRSGRAGEQFF. As DNA, the CDR3 is TGTGCCACCCTGAGGAGCGGGAGGGCCGGTGAGCAGTTCTTC.

V and J are TRBV7-9 and TRBJ2-3, with 9 bases matching TRBD2. This CDR3 is 16 amino acids long. V was clipped by 6 bases and J by 7 bases; unmatched bases: 14. Germline loops: CDR1 SEHNR, CDR2 FQNEAQ (reference sequence). The CDR3 DNA sequence: TGTGCCAGCAGATATCTCGCCGGGACTAGCAAAAATACGCAGTATTTT. Amino acid sequence: CASRYLAGTSKNTQYF.

The rearrangement links TRBV7-3 to TRBJ2-3; D gene unclear. The CDR3 runs 13 residues. V lost 5 bases, J lost 2 bases, and 8 bases lay in between. From germline, CDR1 is SGHTA and CDR2 FQGTGA. The CDR3, as DNA: TGTGCCAGCAGCCTATCCTACACAGATACGCAGTATTTT. This gives the protein CASSLSYTDTQYF.

The chain links TRBV7-9 to TRBJ2-5; possible D gene TRBD2, 6 bases. The germline V gene encodes CDR1 SEHNR and CDR2 FQNEAQ (reference sequence). CDR3 size: 14 residues. The germline V and J ends were trimmed by 2 bases and 1 base, with 8 bases remaining between them. CDR3 DNA sequence: TGTGCCAGCAGCTTAAGCGGGTCCCAAGAGACCCAGTACTTC. Its protein product is CASSLSGSQETQYF. Complete variable domain (other parts from reference TRBV7-9 and TRBJ2-5): DTGVSQNPRHKITKRGQNVTFRCDPISEHNRLYWYRQTLGQGPEFLTYFQNEAQLEKSRLLSDRFSAERPKGSFSTLEIQRTEQGDSAMYLCASSLSGSQETQYFGPGTRLLVL.

This clone showed up just once. The chain is built from TRBV30 and TRBJ1-2; 9 bases line up with TRBD1. Germline V lookup: CDR1 GTSNPN, CDR2 SVGIG (reference sequence). V lost 4 bases, J lost 8 bases, and 5 bases stayed unmatched. The CDR3 is made up of 12 amino acids. The CDR3 DNA is TGTGCCTGGATGACAGGGGGGGGAGGCTACACCTTC. It yields the protein CAWMTGGGGYTF.

The rearrangement links TRBV5-1 to TRBJ1-4; 7 bases agree with TRBD1. The CDR3 contains 14 residues. J lost 5 bases, V lost 3 bases, and 4 bases had no gene match. Germline V lookup: CDR1 SGHRS, CDR2 YFSETQ. CDR3 bases: TGCGCCAGCAGCTCCGGGACAGAGAATGAAAAACTGTTTTTT. This gives the protein CASSSGTENEKLFF.

The rearrangement uses TRBV18 and TRBJ1-1; TRBD1 matches at 7 bases. The CDR3 runs 15 residues. Germline loops: CDR1 KGHSH, CDR2 LQKENI. With V trimmed by 0 bases and J by 3 bases, 4 bases remained unmatched. The CDR3 DNA sequence: TGTGCCAGCTCACCACCGGGACAGCAGGACACTGAAGCTTTCTTT. Translation gives CASSPPGQQDTEAFF.

V usage is TRBV5-1 and J usage is TRBJ2-3; D gene ambiguous. CDR1 SGHRS and CDR2 YFSETQ come from the germline V gene. V dropped 1 base and J dropped 4 bases, with 16 bases sitting between them. This CDR3 has 16 amino acids. The CDR3 sequence: CASSLLPLGGADTQYF. The CDR3 coding sequence is TGCGCCAGCAGCTTGCTCCCCCTAGGCGGTGCAGATACGCAGTATTTT.

The chain carries TRBV11-2 and TRBJ2-7; weak D call: TRBD2 (5 bases). This CDR3 has 17 residues. V was pared by 2 bases and J by 1 base, with 18 bases between. From germline, CDR1 is SGHAT and CDR2 FQNNGV. The DNA of the CDR3 is TGTGCCAGCAGCTTATCTCCTCCGGGATACCCTTCCTACGAGCAGTACTTC. Its protein is CASSLSPPGYPSYEQYF.

This clone appeared a few times. The chain has TRBV6-1 and TRBJ1-2; 9 bases map to TRBD1. The CDR3 loop spans 16 amino acids. J was trimmed by 4 bases and V by 1 base; bases with no gene match: 7. Germline values: CDR1 MNHNS, CDR2 SASEGT. CDR3 protein: CASSEGGQGRLYGYTF. The CDR3 DNA is TGTGCCAGCAGTGAAGGGGGACAGGGCCGCCTCTATGGCTACACCTTC.

The CDR3 nucleotides are TGCGCCAGCAGTCCCCCTGGCGGGGGATTCTACGAGCAGTACTTC. It encodes CASSPPGGGFYEQYF. The chain combines TRBV5-1 with TRBJ2-7; 7 bases match TRBD2. This CDR3 has 15 amino acids. The V gene end was trimmed by 5 bases and the J gene end by 3 bases; junction bases not matched to a gene: 11. The germline V gene has CDR1 SGHRS and CDR2 YFSETQ.

The chain uses TRBV6-1 and TRBJ2-7; 8 bases are a match to TRBD1. The germline V gene has CDR1 MNHNS and CDR2 SASEGT. The junction had 4 bases not matched to a gene; V was cut back by 4 bases and J by 2 bases. The CDR3 consists of 14 residues. CDR3 nucleotides: TGTGCCAGCAGTGCTTGGACAGGGCCCTACGAGCAGTACTTC. Protein sequence: CASSAWTGPYEQYF.

The chain combines TRBV10-3 with TRBJ2-7; TRBD2 matches 9 bases. Unmatched junction bases numbered 10, after V lost 10 bases and J lost 3 bases. This CDR3 contains 14 residues. The germline V gene encodes CDR1 ENHRY and CDR2 SYGVKD. In DNA form, the CDR3 reads TGTGCCACCGTTAGCGGGAGAGGAGGCTACGAGCAGTACTTC. Its protein product is CATVSGRGGYEQYF.

The CDR3 DNA reads as TGTGCCAGTAGTAGCATCGGACTGGGCCGCGCCACAGATACGCAGTATTTT. It specifies CASSSIGLGRATDTQYF. The chain recombines TRBV19 with TRBJ2-3, with D possibly being TRBD2 (5 bases). The germline V gene encodes CDR1 LNHDA and CDR2 SQIVND (reference sequence). The CDR3 spans 17 residues. With 4 bases removed from V and 2 bases from J, the gap between germline ends came to 19 bases.

This chain joins TRBV11-2 and TRBJ2-5, with 8 positions matching TRBD1. Trimming removed 5 bases from V and 3 bases from J; junction bases left unmatched: 11. Per the germline V gene, CDR1 is SGHAT and CDR2 is FQNNGV. The CDR3 is 16 amino acids. The CDR3 is CASSPYQGAGKETQYF. The DNA for the CDR3 is TGTGCCAGCAGCCCGTATCAGGGGGCGGGCAAAGAGACCCAGTACTTC.

The chain recombines TRBV7-3 with TRBJ2-5, with D possibly TRBD2 on 5 matching bases. The germline V and J ends were trimmed by 3 bases and 5 bases, with 13 bases remaining between them. Germline CDR1 is SGHTA and CDR2 is FQGTGA. There are 14 residues in the CDR3. The CDR3 spells CASSFGLSRETQYF. The CDR3 DNA reads TGTGCCAGCAGCTTTGGACTGAGCAGGGAGACCCAGTACTTC.

In this sample, this clone turned up a few times. The chain carries TRBV7-9 and TRBJ2-7; 10 bases line up with TRBD2. Germline V gene sequence: CDR1 SEHNR, CDR2 FQNEAQ (reference sequence). The ends lost 5 bases at V and 3 bases at J; junction bases unmatched: 4. The CDR3 length is 14 residues. As DNA, the CDR3 is TGTGCCAGCAGCCCCCGGACTAGCGGCTACGAGCAGTACTTC. It yields the protein CASSPRTSGYEQYF.

This chain links TRBV2 with TRBJ2-6; D is perhaps TRBD1 (6 bases). V shed 5 bases and J shed 2 bases, with 16 bases lying between them. The CDR3 spans 17 residues. Germline-derived CDR1 and CDR2 are SNHLY and FYNNEI. The CDR3 region is CASSSQTTGTGANVLTF. In nucleotides, the CDR3 is TGTGCCAGCAGTTCCCAGACTACAGGGACTGGGGCCAACGTCCTGACTTTC.

The V and J genes are TRBV28 and TRBJ1-3, with D tentatively TRBD1 (5 bases). Trimming removed 5 bases at V and 3 bases at J, with 11 bases between. Germline V gene data show CDR1 as MDHEN and CDR2 as SYDVKM. The CDR3 consists of 14 residues. Written as DNA, the CDR3 is TGTGCCAGCAGTGGGGGGTATAATGGAAACACCATATATTTT. Its translation is CASSGGYNGNTIYF. The entire variable domain, with the rest obtained from reference TRBV28 and TRBJ1-3, is as follows: DVKVTQSSRYLVKRTGEKVFLECVQDMDHENMFWYRQDPGLGLRLIYFSYDVKMKEKGDIPEGYSVSREKKERFSLILESASTNQTSMYLCASSGGYNGNTIYFGEGSWLTVV.

The chain joins TRBV27 to TRBJ2-7; 12 bases are a match to TRBD2. This CDR3 has 19 amino acids. With 6 bases clipped from V and 1 base from J, the junction kept 16 bases outside the gene matches. In germline, CDR1 is MNHEY, CDR2 SMNVEV (reference sequence). Written as DNA, the CDR3 is TGTGCCAGCAGCAGGCAAGGGTTATCCGGACTAGCGGGGTCCTACGAGCAGTACTTC. Amino acids: CASSRQGLSGLAGSYEQYF.

The genes are TRBV6-1 and TRBJ2-5, with D uncertain. This CDR3 has 13 residues. V gave up 3 bases and J gave up 2 bases, with 7 bases separating them. CDR1 MNHNS and CDR2 SASEGT come from the germline V gene. The CDR3 is CASSDAQQETQYF. CDR3 bases: TGTGCCAGCAGTGACGCACAACAAGAGACCCAGTACTTC.

The V and J genes are TRBV7-9 and TRBJ2-7; 10 nucleotides match TRBD1. CDR1 and CDR2 from the germline V gene are SEHNR and FQNEAQ (reference sequence). This CDR3 region has 16 residues. Trimming took 1 base from V and 2 from J; bases not matched to a gene: 5. The CDR3 region is CASSLERTGGAYEQYF. CDR3 nucleotide sequence: TGTGCCAGCAGCTTAGAAAGGACAGGGGGAGCCTACGAGCAGTACTTC.

The rearrangement joins TRBV5-1 to TRBJ2-3; the match to TRBD2 covers 9 bases. The CDR3 totals 15 residues. The junction had 5 bases not matched to a gene; V was cut back by 0 bases and J by 6 bases. Germline CDR1 reads SGHRS; CDR2 reads YFSETQ. The CDR3 reads CASSLASGGMDTQYF. The CDR3 nucleotides read TGCGCCAGCAGCTTGGCCAGCGGGGGGATGGATACGCAGTATTTT.

The chain joins TRBV6-1 to TRBJ1-4, with 7 bases aligning to TRBD1. The CDR3 consists of 14 residues. The V and J ends lost 8 bases and 8 bases, in that order; junction bases with no gene match: 11. The germline CDR1 and CDR2 sequences are MNHNS and SASEGT. CDR3 DNA sequence: TGTGCCAGCCTTACAGGGGCCGGACAAGAAAAACTGTTTTTT. Translating it yields CASLTGAGQEKLFF.

The gene calls are TRBV9 and TRBJ2-5, with 11 bases fitting TRBD1. Trimming removed 0 bases from V and 1 base from J; junction bases left unmatched: 14. The germline CDR1 and CDR2 sequences are SGDLS and YYNGEE. The CDR3 contains 20 residues. The CDR3 DNA sequence: TGTGCCAGCAGCGTAGCCGGGACAGGGGGGATACCGATCGCCCAAGAGACCCAGTACTTC. It is translated as CASSVAGTGGIPIAQETQYF.

The V call is TRBV28, the J call TRBJ1-2; D not certain. The length of the CDR3 is 13 residues. Germline V gene sequence: CDR1 MDHEN, CDR2 SYDVKM. The V gene lost 3 bases and the J gene lost 8 bases, with 13 bases spanning the gap. The CDR3 protein is CASSFKRIRGYTF. CDR3 sequence (DNA): TGTGCCAGCAGTTTTAAGAGAATCCGGGGCTACACCTTC.

The gene calls are TRBV11-2 and TRBJ2-5; 10 bases agree with TRBD2. The J call could be wrong; TRBJ2-7 is a better fit for the DNA end. The CDR3 totals 19 residues. The germline V gene has CDR1 SGHAT and CDR2 FQNNGV. CDR3 nucleotide sequence: TGTGCCAGCAGCTTAAAGTCTAGCGGGAGCCACGGTAATTTGGGCGAGCAGTACTTC. This encodes CASSLKSSGSHGNLGEQYF.

V gene TRBV2 combines with J gene TRBJ1-5, with D perhaps TRBD1 (5 bases). Germline V CDR1 and CDR2: SNHLY, FYNNEI. Deletions cut 4 bases from V and 6 bases from J, with 13 bases between. This CDR3 contains 14 residues. The CDR3 DNA follows: TGTGCCAGCAGTGTAGAAGGGGCTGGTCAGCCCCAGCATTTT. As protein: CASSVEGAGQPQHF.

The chain combines TRBV5-1 with TRBJ2-1; 8 bases line up with TRBD1. The V segment lost 5 bases and the J segment 1 base; nucleotides outside the gene matches: 14. The CDR3 sequence is 18 residues long. Looked up from germline, CDR1 is SGHRS and CDR2 is YFSETQ. The CDR3 protein is CASRWTTTGTGSYNEQFF. The CDR3 DNA reads TGCGCCAGCAGGTGGACCACCACCGGGACAGGTTCCTACAATGAGCAGTTCTTC.